The 16 T cell receptor beta chains reported below all come from one sample, sequenced in a study of molecular identifiers for immune sequencing clone quantification. MiXCR was run by TCRdb on the PCR reads, yielding one entry per CDR3 protein. Among about 68,000 distinct CDR3 sequences, 15% to 20% were seen once, and the ten largest hold roughly 1.5%. The specimen sequenced was naive CD8+ T cells from blood, with Jurkat cell RNA spiked in. Specified subset: FACS-sorted CD8+CD4-CCR7+CD45RA+ naive T cells. These receptors originate from a human donor in good health. Some libraries in this study had Jurkat cell RNA spiked in.

This clonotype was counted many times. The rearrangement links TRBV7-8 to TRBJ1-5; 9 bases fit TRBD1. Germline CDR1 and CDR2: SGHVS and FQNEAQ. The CDR3 sequence is 19 residues long. The V segment lost 0 bases and the J segment 0 bases; nucleotides outside the gene matches: 9. The CDR3 protein is CASSLAGQGYDHSNQPQHF. CDR3 nucleotide sequence: TGTGCCAGCAGCTTAGCGGGACAGGGCTACGATCATAGCAATCAGCCCCAGCATTTT.

In this sample, this clonotype turned up many times. The V and J genes are TRBV6-2 or TRBV6-3 and TRBJ2-2; no firm D call. Trimming removed 4 bases from V and 7 bases from J, with 7 bases in between. This CDR3 spans 12 amino acids. Germline V CDR1 and CDR2: MNHEY, SVGEGT. The CDR3 coding sequence is TGTGCCAGCAGTTCTTTGAACGGGGAGCTGTTTTTT. Translated: CASSSLNGELFF.

This chain uses TRBV11-2 with TRBJ1-1; D perhaps matches TRBD1 (6 bases). V lost 3 bases and J 0 bases, leaving 8 bases between the germline ends. This CDR3 spans 14 amino acids. Germline V gene lookup returns CDR1 SGHAT and CDR2 FQNNGV. The CDR3 loop reads CASSFWDMNTEAFF. As DNA, the CDR3 is TGTGCCAGCAGCTTCTGGGACATGAACACTGAAGCTTTCTTT.

This clonotype was recorded a few times. The J gene is TRBJ1-1, the V gene TRBV11-2; maybe TRBD1 (5 bases). CDR3 length: 14 residues. Trimming removed 1 base at V and 5 bases at J, with 11 bases between. CDR1 and CDR2 (germline): SGHAT, FQNNGV. Written as DNA, the CDR3 is TGTGCCAGCAGCTTAGGGGGCGCGGAAACTGAAGCTTTCTTT. As protein: CASSLGGAETEAFF.

This clonotype was detected ten times or more. The chain recombines TRBV19 with TRBJ2-7; D gene unclear. The CDR3 runs 14 residues. Germline V lookup: CDR1 LNHDA, CDR2 SQIVND (reference sequence). Trimming cost V 1 base and J 3 bases, with 10 bases left between them. The CDR3 DNA is TGTGCCAGTAGTATAGGACATCGGAACTACGAGCAGTACTTC. It yields the protein CASSIGHRNYEQYF.

This clonotype was seen at least ten times. This chain links TRBV12-3 or TRBV12-4 with TRBJ1-4; 8 bases map to TRBD1. V trimming: 2 bases; J trimming: 0 bases; junction bases outside the gene matches: 14. This CDR3 is built from 20 residues. CDR3 loop: CASSLKSGTGEFATNEKLFF. The CDR3 coding sequence is TGTGCCAGCAGTTTAAAGTCCGGGACAGGAGAATTTGCAACTAATGAAAAACTGTTTTTT.

Points on this clonotype: The junction does not match germline at one end; this may be a read error. The V call is TRBV7-9, the J call TRBJ2-5; D perhaps matches TRBD2 (6 bases). CDR3 length equals 17 residues. Germline V CDR1 and CDR2: SEHNR, FQNEAQ (reference sequence). CDR3 in amino acids: CASSPSRRELNKETQCF. The CDR3 region has the DNA TGTGCCAGCAGCCCCAGCCGGAGGGAATTAAATAAAGAGACCCAGTGCTTC.

Many counts were recorded for this clonotype. The chain links TRBV7-8 to TRBJ2-3; D is unresolved. This CDR3 has 16 residues. V lost 1 base and J 0 bases, leaving 11 bases between the germline ends. Germline V gives CDR1 SGHVS, CDR2 FQNEAQ. The CDR3 loop reads CASSLEDGQSTDTQYF. The CDR3 DNA reads as TGTGCCAGCAGCTTAGAGGATGGGCAGAGCACAGATACGCAGTATTTT.

This chain links TRBV19 with TRBJ1-4; tentatively, D is TRBD1 (5 bases). This CDR3 contains 10 residues. V lost 5 bases and J 14 bases, leaving 9 bases between the germline ends. Germline assignment: CDR1 LNHDA and CDR2 SQIVND (reference sequence). CDR3 bases: TGTGCCAGTAGTGAGCAGGGCCTGTTTTTT. It is translated as CASSEQGLFF.

This clonotype was picked up many times. The chain employs TRBV6-5 and TRBJ2-3, with D perhaps being TRBD1 or TRBD2 (5 bases each). Per the germline V gene, CDR1 is MNHEY and CDR2 is SVGAGI. This CDR3 contains 15 residues. V shed 5 bases and J shed 1 base, with 13 bases lying between them. CDR3 coding DNA: TGTGCCAGCAGTCCCCGGGGCGCCCGCACAGATACGCAGTATTTT. Its protein is CASSPRGARTDTQYF.

This clonotype was observed at least ten times. V gene TRBV7-2 combines with J gene TRBJ2-7; D may be TRBD2 (6 bases). V was shortened by 1 base and J by 2 bases, with 9 bases between the two germline ends. This CDR3 comprises 14 residues. Per the germline V gene, CDR1 is SGHTA and CDR2 is FQGNSA. The chain's CDR3 is CASSLVGRTYEQYF. CDR3 coding DNA: TGTGCCAGCAGCTTAGTAGGGAGGACCTACGAGCAGTACTTC.

This clonotype was detected many times. This rearrangement joins TRBV29-1 to TRBJ2-7; no reliable D call. The CDR3 extends over 14 amino acids. The germline V gene has CDR1 SQVTM and CDR2 ANQGSEA. The germline V and J ends were trimmed by 0 bases and 2 bases, with 11 bases remaining between them. CDR3 loop: CSVEDGNRAYEQYF. The CDR3 coding sequence is TGCAGCGTTGAAGATGGTAACCGAGCCTACGAGCAGTACTTC.

In this sample, this clonotype turned up many times. The rearrangement links TRBV12-3 or TRBV12-4 to TRBJ2-3, with 11 bases lining up with TRBD2. CDR3 size: 15 residues. V lost 6 bases and J lost 4; bases outside the gene matches: 6. The CDR3 DNA sequence: TGTGCCAGCAGATATACTAGCGGGAGTGCAGATACGCAGTATTTT. Its translation: CASRYTSGSADTQYF.

Details on this clonotype: Given a much more abundant clone one base away, this may be a read error. The CDR3: CASRLSGDEQYF. The CDR3 bases are TGTGCCAGCCGTTTATCAGGAGACGAGCAGTACTTC. The rearrangement uses TRBV27 and TRBJ2-7; D not certain. The CDR3 consists of 12 residues. Germline CDR1 and CDR2: MNHEY and SMNVEV (reference sequence).

This clonotype was counted between two and nine times. CDR3 sequence reads: CASRVRQGYEQYF. The CDR3, as DNA: TGTGCCAGCAGGGTACGGCAGGGCTACGAGCAGTACTTC. The J gene is TRBJ2-7, the V gene TRBV7-8; tentatively, D is TRBD1 (5 bases). Trimming left V 6 bases short and J 3 bases short, with 12 bases between. Per germline, CDR1 SGHVS and CDR2 FQNEAQ. CDR3 length equals 13 residues.

Many counts were recorded for this clonotype. The chain recombines TRBV10-2 with TRBJ1-2; 7 bases agree with TRBD1. The V gene end was trimmed by 3 bases and the J gene end by 1 base; junction bases not matched to a gene: 11. The CDR3 is 17 residues long. CDR1 is WSHSY, CDR2 SAAADI, per germline. The DNA of the CDR3 is TGCGCCAGCAGTGAAACCCCGGACAGGTTTAGTAACTATGGCTACACCTTC. Translated: CASSETPDRFSNYGYTF.